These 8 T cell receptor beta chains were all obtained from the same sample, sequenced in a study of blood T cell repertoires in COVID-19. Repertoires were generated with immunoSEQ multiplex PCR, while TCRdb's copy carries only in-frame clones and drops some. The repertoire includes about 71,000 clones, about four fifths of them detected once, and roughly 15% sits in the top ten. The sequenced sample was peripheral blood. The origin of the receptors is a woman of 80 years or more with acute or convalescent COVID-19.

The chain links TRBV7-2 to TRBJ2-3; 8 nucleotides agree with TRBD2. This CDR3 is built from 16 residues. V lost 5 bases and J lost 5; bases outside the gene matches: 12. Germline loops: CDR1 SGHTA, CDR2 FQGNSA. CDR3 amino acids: CASSPRGGQGRDTQYF. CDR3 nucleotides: TGTGCCAGCAGCCCCCGGGGGGGGCAAGGTAGAGATACGCAGTATTTT. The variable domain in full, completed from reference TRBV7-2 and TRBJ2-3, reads GAGVSQSPSNKVTEKGKDVELRCDPISGHTALYWYRQSLGQGLEFLIYFQGNSAPDKSGLPSDRFSAERTGGSVSTLTIQRTQQEDSAVYLCASSPRGGQGRDTQYFGPGTRLTVL.

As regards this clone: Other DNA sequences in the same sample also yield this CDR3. The DNA of the CDR3 is TGTGCCAGCAGTTATCAGGGAAACTATGGCTACACCTTC. Its translation: CASSYQGNYGYTF. V gene TRBV6-5 combines with J gene TRBJ1-2, with D tentatively TRBD1 (5 bases). This CDR3 comprises 13 residues. V was cut by 3 bases and J by 2 bases, with 7 bases left in between. The germline gives CDR1 MNHEY, CDR2 SVGAGI.

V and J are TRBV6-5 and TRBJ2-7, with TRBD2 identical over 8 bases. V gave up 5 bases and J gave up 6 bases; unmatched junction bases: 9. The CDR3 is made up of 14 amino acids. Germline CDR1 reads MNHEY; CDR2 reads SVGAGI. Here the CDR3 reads CASSPSGGVLEQYF. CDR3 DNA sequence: TGTGCCAGCAGTCCCTCGGGGGGGGTCCTCGAGCAGTACTTC.

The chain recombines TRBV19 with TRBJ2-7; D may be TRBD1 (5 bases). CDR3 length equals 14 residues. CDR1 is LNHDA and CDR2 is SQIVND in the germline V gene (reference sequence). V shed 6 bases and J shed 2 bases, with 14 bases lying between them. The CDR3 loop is CASSNRRTTYEQYF. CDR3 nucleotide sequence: TGTGCCAGTAGCAACAGGAGAACAACCTACGAGCAGTACTTC. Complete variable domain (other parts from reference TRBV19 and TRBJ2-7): DGGITQSPKYLFRKEGQNVTLSCEQNLNHDAMYWYRQDPGQGLRLIYYSQIVNDFQKGDIAEGYSVSREKKESFPLTVTSAQKNPTAFYLCASSNRRTTYEQYFGPGTRLTVT.

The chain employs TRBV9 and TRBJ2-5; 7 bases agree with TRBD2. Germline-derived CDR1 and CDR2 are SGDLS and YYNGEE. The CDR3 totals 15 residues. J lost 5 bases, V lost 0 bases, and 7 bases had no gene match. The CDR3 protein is CASSVVGGNRETQYF. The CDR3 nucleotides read TGTGCCAGCAGCGTAGTGGGGGGGAACCGGGAGACCCAGTACTTC.

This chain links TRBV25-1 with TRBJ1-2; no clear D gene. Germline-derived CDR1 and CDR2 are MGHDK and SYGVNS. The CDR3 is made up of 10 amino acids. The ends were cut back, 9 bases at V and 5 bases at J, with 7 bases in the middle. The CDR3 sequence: CASRGYGYTF. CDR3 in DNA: TGTGCCAGTCGGGGATATGGCTACACCTTC.

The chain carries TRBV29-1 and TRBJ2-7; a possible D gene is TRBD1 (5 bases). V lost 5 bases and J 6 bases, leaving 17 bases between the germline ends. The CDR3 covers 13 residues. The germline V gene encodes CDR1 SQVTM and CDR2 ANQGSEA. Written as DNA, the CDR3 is TGCAGCGTTTCGCAAGGGGCTGAACGCGAGCAGTACTTC. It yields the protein CSVSQGAEREQYF.

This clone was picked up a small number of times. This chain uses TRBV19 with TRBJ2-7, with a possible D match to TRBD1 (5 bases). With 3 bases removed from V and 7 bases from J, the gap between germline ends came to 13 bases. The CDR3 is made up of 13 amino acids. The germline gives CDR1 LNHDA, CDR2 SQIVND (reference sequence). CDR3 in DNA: TGTGCCAGTAGTATCGGCAGGGAAGGGGAGCAGTACTTC. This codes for CASSIGREGEQYF.